The next 11 T cell receptor beta chains were all read from a single sample in a study of T-cell reconstitution after alpha-beta-depleted transplantation in children. A library of TCRbeta sequences, prepared with unique molecular identifiers, was generated. A single record per CDR3 protein comes from TCRdb applying MiXCR to the PCR reads. Altogether 670,000 or so distinct CDR3 sequences are present, about 12% being singletons, with the ten largest covering 0.79%. Sequences were derived from PBMCs, sampled before TCRalphabeta/CD19-depleted stem cell transplant. The receptors were sampled from a girl aged 2-10 years with congenital amegakaryocytic thrombocytopenia, due to receive a stem cell transplant.

This clonotype was seen repeatedly, ten times or more. V is TRBV12-3 or TRBV12-4 and J is TRBJ2-1; D possibly corresponds to TRBD2 (6 bases). The CDR3 loop spans 16 amino acids. V lost 5 bases and J lost 2, with 16 bases in between. CDR3 DNA: TGTGCCAGCAGTCGCACCGGGACTGGAGCCTACAATGAGCAGTTCTTC. Its translation: CASSRTGTGAYNEQFF.

The V and J genes are TRBV5-1 and TRBJ2-1; TRBD2 matches at 9 bases. In germline, CDR1 is SGHRS, CDR2 YFSETQ. Trimming removed 0 bases from V and 5 bases from J; junction bases left unmatched: 6. The CDR3 covers 16 residues. CDR3 nucleotides: TGCGCCAGCAGCTTGGCGGTAGCGGGAGTGAACAATGAGCAGTTCTTC. Its protein product is CASSLAVAGVNNEQFF. The whole variable domain, remainder taken from reference TRBV5-1 and TRBJ2-1, is KAGVTQTPRYLIKTRGQQVTLSCSPISGHRSVSWYQQTPGQGLQFLFEYFSETQRNKGNFPGRFSGRQFSNSRSEMNVSTLELGDSALYLCASSLAVAGVNNEQFFGPGTRLTVL.

There are many counts of this clonotype. The rearrangement joins TRBV6-5 to TRBJ1-5, with a tentative D call TRBD1 (5 bases). Looked up from germline, CDR1 is MNHEY and CDR2 is SVGAGI. CDR3 size: 17 residues. V gave up 4 bases and J gave up 2 bases, with 18 bases separating them. The CDR3 DNA follows: TGTGCCAGCAGTTCCAACCTGCAGGGCTATGGCAATCAGCCCCAGCATTTT. Protein product: CASSSNLQGYGNQPQHF.

This clonotype turned up a few times. The V and J genes are TRBV27 and TRBJ2-1; 11 bases fit TRBD2. Germline CDR1 MNHEY, CDR2 SMNVEV (reference sequence). The CDR3 extends over 16 amino acids. Trimming cost V 9 bases and J 4 bases; bases outside gene matches: 11. The CDR3, as DNA: TGTGCCAGTGTGGGACTAGCGGAGGGGGGATACAATGAGCAGTTCTTC. This translates into CASVGLAEGGYNEQFF.

This clonotype occurred once. This may be a read error: a much more frequent sequence differs by one nucleotide. Here the CDR3 omits its conserved ending phenylalanine or tryptophan, so a read error is the likely source. The chain combines TRBV20-1 with TRBJ1-3, with a possible D match to TRBD1 (5 bases). The CDR3 sequence is 11 residues long. Trimming shortened V by 5 bases and J by 6 bases, and 8 bases separated the two germline ends. Germline CDR1 DFQATT, CDR2 SNEGSKA (reference sequence). The CDR3 DNA is TGCAGTGCTGGGGGGTTAAACACCATATATCTT. It is translated as CSAGGLNTIYL.

This clonotype has ten or more counts. This chain connects TRBV20-1 to TRBJ2-7; D gene ambiguous. The CDR3 sequence is 14 residues long. V lost 5 bases to trimming and J lost 6 bases, with 20 bases between them. The germline V gene encodes CDR1 DFQATT and CDR2 SNEGSKA (reference sequence). CDR3 in DNA: TGCAGTGCTTCCCCACGTGGGCCCCTCGCCGAGCAGTACTTC. Its protein product is CSASPRGPLAEQYF.

The chain recombines TRBV5-5 with TRBJ2-7; 10 bases match TRBD1. The CDR3 is 15 residues long. The junction had 9 bases not matched to a gene; V was cut back by 4 bases and J by 5 bases. Looked up from germline, CDR1 is SGHKS and CDR2 is YYEKEE (reference sequence). The CDR3 protein is CASSPVGTGENEQYF. The DNA of the CDR3 is TGTGCCAGCAGCCCTGTCGGGACAGGGGAAAACGAGCAGTACTTC.

This clonotype was seen at least ten times. The V gene is TRBV29-1, the J gene TRBJ2-7, with TRBD2 matching 9 bases. Losses at the gene ends were 1 base for V and 1 base for J; bases not matched to a gene: 5. The germline CDR1 and CDR2 sequences are SQVTM and ANQGSEA. This CDR3 region has 15 residues. The CDR3 here is CSVEVATSGSYEQYF. Here the CDR3 DNA reads TGCAGCGTTGAAGTCGCGACTAGCGGATCCTACGAGCAGTACTTC.

This clonotype was seen at least ten times. The chain links TRBV15 to TRBJ1-5; no clear D gene. The CDR3 runs to 13 residues. V was trimmed by 3 bases and J by 2 bases, leaving 5 bases between them. CDR1 and CDR2 (germline): LNHNV, YYDKDF (reference sequence). This CDR3 is CATSRAGNQPQHF. CDR3 sequence (DNA): TGTGCCACCAGCAGGGCCGGCAATCAGCCCCAGCATTTT.

This clonotype turned up a few times. The J gene is TRBJ1-4, the V gene TRBV7-2, with D possibly being TRBD1 (6 bases). V was cut by 2 bases and J by 0 bases, with 10 bases left in between. Germline-derived CDR1 and CDR2 are SGHTA and FQGNSA. The CDR3 length is 16 residues. CDR3 in DNA: TGTGCCAGCAGCTTACAGGGGTCTTCAACTAATGAAAAACTGTTTTTT. Translation: CASSLQGSSTNEKLFF.

At least ten counts were recorded for this clonotype. This sequence joins TRBV7-2 and TRBJ2-1; D is unresolved. CDR1 and CDR2 from the germline V gene are SGHTA and FQGNSA. The V end lost 0 bases, the J end lost 8 bases, and 5 bases lay between the germline ends. This CDR3 is 12 amino acids long. CDR3 amino acids: CASSLARDEQFF. CDR3 in DNA: TGTGCCAGCAGCTTAGCAAGGGATGAGCAGTTCTTC.